What follows are 27 T cell receptor beta chains derived from one specimen sequenced in a study of chemoradiotherapy in HPV16-positive cancers. The method was immunoSEQ multiplex PCR; TCRdb's version includes in-frame clones alone and lacks a portion of them. The repertoire holds approximately 5,900 clones, with 70% to 75% as singletons. Sample acquisition took place from a patient who underwent chemoradiotherapy. Source of these receptors: a human donor with HPV-associated anogenital cancer.

The V and J genes are TRBV6-5 and TRBJ2-4; 15 bases fit TRBD2. CDR3 length: 15 residues. Germline-derived CDR1 and CDR2 are MNHEY and SVGAGI. V dropped 11 bases and J dropped 12; count of bases not matched to a gene: 14. CDR3 protein: CASSPPGLAGGGQYF. The CDR3, as DNA: TGTGCCTCCTCCCCCCCGGGACTAGCGGGGGGAGGTCAGTACTTC.

The CDR3 bases are TGTGCCAGTAGTGAAGCGAACCTTGCGGGGAGCGAGCAGTACTTC. Its translation is CASSEANLAGSEQYF. This chain uses TRBV19 with TRBJ2-7; D may be TRBD2 (6 bases). The V and J ends lost 5 bases and 6 bases respectively, with 20 bases between them. CDR3 length: 15 amino acids. Germline CDR1 is LNHDA and CDR2 is SQIVND (reference sequence).

This clone was seen a handful of times. This chain uses TRBV28 with TRBJ2-7, with D possibly being TRBD1 or TRBD2 (5 bases each). The CDR3 is made up of 14 amino acids. The germline V and J ends were trimmed by 2 bases and 5 bases, with 13 bases remaining between them. Germline-derived CDR1 and CDR2 are MDHEN and SYDVKM. The CDR3 sequence is CASSLITGGDEQYF. In nucleotides, the CDR3 is TGTGCCAGCAGTTTAATCACAGGAGGAGACGAGCAGTACTTC.

The rearrangement joins TRBV7-9 to TRBJ2-5, with D perhaps being TRBD1 or TRBD2 (5 bases each). The length of the CDR3 is 14 residues. Trimming left V 4 bases short and J 5 bases short, with 14 bases between. The V gene's germline CDR1 is SEHNR and CDR2 FQNEAQ (reference sequence). The CDR3 sequence: CASSSSREWETQYF. Written as DNA, the CDR3 is TGTGCCAGCAGCTCCAGCAGGGAGTGGGAGACCCAGTACTTC. Together with reference TRBV7-9 and TRBJ2-5, the CDR3 gives the full variable domain: DTGVSQNPRHKITKRGQNVTFRCDPISEHNRLYWYRQTLGQGPEFLTYFQNEAQLEKSRLLSDRFSAERPKGSFSTLEIQRTEQGDSAMYLCASSSSREWETQYFGPGTRLLVL.

The V call is TRBV18, the J call TRBJ1-3; a weak D match, TRBD1 (5 bases). CDR1 is KGHSH and CDR2 is LQKENI in the germline V gene. The CDR3 length is 14 residues. V was cut by 5 bases and J by 0 bases, with 8 bases left in between. The CDR3 sequence is CASSRGDSGNTIYF. The CDR3 DNA sequence: TGTGCCAGCTCAAGAGGGGACTCTGGAAACACCATATATTTT.

V usage is TRBV2 and J usage is TRBJ2-7; D not certain. There are 13 residues in the CDR3. Germline CDR1 SNHLY, CDR2 FYNNEI. V lost 1 base, J lost 0 bases, and 4 bases lay in between. The CDR3 bases are TGTGCCAGCAGTGAAGGGCACTCCTACGAGCAGTACTTC. Translated, it gives CASSEGHSYEQYF. The variable domain in full, with the rest retrieved from reference TRBV2 and TRBJ2-7, is EPEVTQTPSHQVTQMGQEVILRCVPISNHLYFYWYRQILGQKVEFLVSFYNNEISEKSEIFDDQFSVERPDGSNFTLKIRSTKLEDSAMYFCASSEGHSYEQYFGPGTRLTVT.

There are a few counts of this clone. This chain links TRBV7-9 with TRBJ2-7, with D possibly matching TRBD1 (6 bases). Germline V gene data show CDR1 as SEHNR and CDR2 as FQNEAQ (reference sequence). V was cut by 2 bases and J by 9 bases, with 14 bases left in between. The CDR3 consists of 13 residues. The CDR3 nucleotides read TGTGCCAGCAGCTTACAGACAGGCTTAGGGCAGTACTTC. Amino acids: CASSLQTGLGQYF.

The CDR3 nucleotides read TGTGCCAGCAGCCAGGGGGGGAAATGGGAGCAGTTCTTC. This translates into CASSQGGKWEQFF. This chain connects TRBV4-2 to TRBJ2-1; 7 bases fit TRBD2. Germline V lookup: CDR1 LGHNA, CDR2 YNFKEQ. V was clipped by 3 bases and J by 10 bases; unmatched bases: 6. This CDR3 contains 13 residues.

The genes are TRBV5-1 and TRBJ2-5, with D unclear. V lost 0 bases to trimming and J lost 1 base, with 7 bases between them. The germline V gene encodes CDR1 SGHRS and CDR2 YFSETQ. The CDR3 consists of 14 residues. The chain's CDR3 is CASSLGSAQETQYF. The CDR3 region has the DNA TGCGCCAGCAGCTTGGGCAGCGCCCAAGAGACCCAGTACTTC.

This clone was detected only a few times. The V and J genes are TRBV7-9 and TRBJ2-7; D remains unclear. CDR3 length: 14 amino acids. Trimming shortened V by 5 bases and J by 0 bases, and 11 bases separated the two germline ends. Germline V gives CDR1 SEHNR, CDR2 FQNEAQ (reference sequence). In nucleotides, the CDR3 is TGTGCCAGCAGCGCAATGGGGAACTCCTACGAGCAGTACTTC. Translated: CASSAMGNSYEQYF.

The gene calls are TRBV7-2 and TRBJ2-7; 7 bases fit TRBD1. This CDR3 region has 14 residues. Trimming removed 5 bases from V and 6 bases from J; junction bases left unmatched: 10. Germline CDR1 is SGHTA and CDR2 is FQGNSA. DNA of the CDR3: TGTGCCAGCAGCCCGGGACAGACCGTCGGCGAGCAGTACTTC. This sequence encodes CASSPGQTVGEQYF. The whole variable domain, remainder taken from reference TRBV7-2 and TRBJ2-7, is GAGVSQSPSNKVTEKGKDVELRCDPISGHTALYWYRQSLGQGLEFLIYFQGNSAPDKSGLPSDRFSAERTGGSVSTLTIQRTQQEDSAVYLCASSPGQTVGEQYFGPGTRLTVT.

V gene TRBV5-6 combines with J gene TRBJ1-2, with D unresolved. The CDR3 consists of 12 residues. The V gene lost 4 bases and the J gene lost 7 bases, with 11 bases spanning the gap. Per germline, CDR1 SGHDT and CDR2 YYEEEE. CDR3 DNA sequence: TGTGCCAGCAGCGGAGTTGTGCCTGGCTACACCTTC. This encodes CASSGVVPGYTF.

This chain uses TRBV5-1 with TRBJ1-1, with D uncertain. CDR1 is SGHRS, CDR2 YFSETQ, per germline. This CDR3 is built from 14 residues. Between the trimmed V and J ends, which lost 5 bases and 4 bases, there was a span of 15 bases. CDR3 in amino acids: CASRAGKGVTEAFF. DNA of the CDR3: TGCGCCAGCAGGGCAGGAAAGGGAGTCACTGAAGCTTTCTTT.

The chain uses TRBV7-9 and TRBJ1-1; the match to TRBD1 covers 7 bases. V dropped 3 bases and J dropped 5; count of bases not matched to a gene: 12. Per the germline V gene, CDR1 is SEHNR and CDR2 is FQNEAQ (reference sequence). The CDR3 is made up of 16 amino acids. DNA of the CDR3: TGTGCCAGCAGCTTCCCCCGGGAGACAGGGTGGACTGAAGCTTTCTTT. This encodes CASSFPRETGWTEAFF.

This chain links TRBV4-2 with TRBJ1-3; no clear D gene. Trimming removed 0 bases at V and 1 base at J, with 7 bases between. Germline V gives CDR1 LGHNA, CDR2 YNFKEQ. The CDR3 spans 15 residues. CDR3 DNA: TGTGCCAGCAGCCAAGATCGCACATCTGGAAACACCATATATTTT. It codes for CASSQDRTSGNTIYF.

CDR3 bases: TGTGCCAGCAGCTTAAGCGGGGGAAGACAAGAGACCCAGTACTTC. Its translation: CASSLSGGRQETQYF. The rearrangement uses TRBV13 and TRBJ2-5; 8 positions agree with TRBD2. CDR3 length: 15 amino acids. V shed 2 bases and J 2 bases; nucleotides not matched to a gene: 4. From germline, CDR1 is PRHDT and CDR2 FYEKMQ (reference sequence).

The chain recombines TRBV28 with TRBJ2-3, with D maybe TRBD1 (6 bases). The CDR3 spans 13 residues. Deletions cut 4 bases from V and 4 bases from J, with 9 bases between. Germline V CDR1 and CDR2: MDHEN, SYDVKM. The CDR3 region has the DNA TGTGCCAGCAGTTCCAGGGGCGCAGATACGCAGTATTTT. Translation: CASSSRGADTQYF.

This clone was observed a handful of times. The rearrangement links TRBV19 to TRBJ2-7; D may be TRBD1 (6 bases). Trimming took 5 bases from V and 2 from J, leaving 13 bases between them. The CDR3 is made up of 14 amino acids. Germline V gene lookup returns CDR1 LNHDA and CDR2 SQIVND (reference sequence). Written as DNA, the CDR3 is TGTGCCAGTAGTGTATCGACAGGTACCTACGAGCAGTACTTC. This encodes CASSVSTGTYEQYF.

V gene TRBV27 combines with J gene TRBJ2-7; 8 bases are shared with TRBD2. This CDR3 is 16 amino acids long. Germline V gene lookup returns CDR1 MNHEY and CDR2 SMNVEV (reference sequence). The J segment lost 3 bases and the V segment lost 5 bases, leaving 12 bases of the junction unmatched. CDR3 loop: CASSPPRRGDHYEQYF. The CDR3 DNA follows: TGTGCCAGCAGTCCGCCCCGGCGGGGGGATCACTACGAGCAGTACTTC.

The V and J genes are TRBV7-9 and TRBJ2-5; D is uncertain. Germline V CDR1 and CDR2: SEHNR, FQNEAQ (reference sequence). The CDR3 contains 12 residues. V lost 1 base and J lost 7, with 7 bases in between. CDR3 DNA: TGTGCCAGCAGCTTAGTGGAGAGGACCCAGTACTTC. Encoded protein: CASSLVERTQYF.

This chain connects TRBV5-1 to TRBJ2-1; D is ambiguous. The V end lost 0 bases, the J end lost 4 bases, and 8 bases lay between the germline ends. This CDR3 contains 14 residues. The germline gives CDR1 SGHRS, CDR2 YFSETQ. Here the CDR3 reads CASSLGATYNEQFF. Here the CDR3 DNA reads TGCGCCAGCAGCTTGGGGGCCACATACAATGAGCAGTTCTTC.

The CDR3 coding sequence is TGTGCCAGCAGCTTCGCTCTCCCCCAGGGGGACCATGGCTACACCTTC. Amino acid sequence: CASSFALPQGDHGYTF. J is TRBJ1-2 and V is TRBV7-2; 7 nucleotides agree with TRBD1. CDR1 is SGHTA, CDR2 FQGNSA, per germline. Losses at the gene ends were 3 bases for V and 6 bases for J; bases not matched to a gene: 13. CDR3 size: 16 residues.

CDR3 sequence reads: CASRLWGGDTEAFF. CDR3 nucleotides: TGTGCCAGCAGGCTTTGGGGGGGTGACACTGAAGCTTTCTTT. This chain uses TRBV11-2 with TRBJ1-1; possibly TRBD1 for D (5 bases). V dropped 6 bases and J dropped 3 bases, with 14 bases sitting between them. From germline, CDR1 is SGHAT and CDR2 FQNNGV. The CDR3 is 14 amino acids.

The chain has TRBV30 and TRBJ2-1; D remains unclear. CDR1 is GTSNPN and CDR2 is SVGIG in the germline V gene (reference sequence). V was clipped by 0 bases and J by 7 bases, with 4 bases between them. The CDR3 is made up of 11 amino acids. The CDR3 protein is CAWSVLNEQFF. The CDR3 nucleotides are TGTGCCTGGAGTGTACTTAATGAGCAGTTCTTC.

V and J are TRBV5-4 and TRBJ2-2; D might be TRBD1 (6 bases). This CDR3 comprises 13 residues. V gave up 4 bases and J gave up 8 bases, with 12 bases separating them. Germline V gene lookup returns CDR1 SGHNT and CDR2 YYREEE (reference sequence). CDR3 bases: TGTGCCAGCAGCATACAGGGCTTGGGGGAGCTGTTTTTT. Its translation: CASSIQGLGELFF.

The chain joins TRBV28 to TRBJ2-7, with TRBD1 matching 7 bases. The CDR3 is 14 residues long. Germline-derived CDR1 and CDR2 are MDHEN and SYDVKM. Trimming at V came to 3 bases and at J to 7 bases, leaving 9 bases not matched to a gene. The CDR3 protein is CASSFNWDSEEQYF. The CDR3 bases are TGTGCCAGCAGTTTTAATTGGGACAGCGAAGAGCAGTACTTC. Full variable domain (rest looked up from reference TRBV28 and TRBJ2-7): DVKVTQSSRYLVKRTGEKVFLECVQDMDHENMFWYRQDPGLGLRLIYFSYDVKMKEKGDIPEGYSVSREKKERFSLILESASTNQTSMYLCASSFNWDSEEQYFGPGTRLTVT.

The chain joins TRBV19 to TRBJ2-1, with a weak D call TRBD2 (7 bases). CDR3 size: 17 residues. The germline V and J ends were trimmed by 3 bases and 6 bases, with 21 bases remaining between them. Germline assignment: CDR1 LNHDA and CDR2 SQIVND (reference sequence). CDR3 nucleotide sequence: TGTGCCAGTAGTATGGGGGGGGGCCTAGTTTTCTTCAATGAGCAGTTCTTC. It specifies CASSMGGGLVFFNEQFF.